The 7 T cell receptor beta chains listed next were all sequenced from one sample in a study of blood T cells in healthy people across ages. A second roughly 6 to 11 cycle PCR used barcoded and J-beta primers. TCRdb independently ran MiXCR on the 5' RACE reads; one entry per CDR3 protein. The data hold 540,000 or so distinct CDR3 sequences, with approximately 25% observed a single time. Separately, the same data were catalogued under a study of T cells of mothers and their children.

Sequencing was performed on blood. The receptors stem from a boy aged 5-17 years in good health.

The chain has TRBV24-1 and TRBJ1-4; 7 bases are shared with TRBD1. The CDR3 covers 17 residues. Losses at the gene ends were 4 bases for V and 1 base for J; bases not matched to a gene: 8. Germline V gene data show CDR1 as KGHDR and CDR2 as SFDVKD. CDR3 sequence reads: CATSDRHRDRTNEKLFF. The DNA of the CDR3 is TGTGCCACCAGTGACCGACACCGGGACAGAACTAATGAAAAACTGTTTTTT.

This clonotype was seen only a few times. The chain links TRBV7-2 to TRBJ1-5; 7 bases align to TRBD1. CDR3 size: 15 residues. With 3 bases clipped from V and 3 bases from J, the junction kept 5 bases outside the gene matches. Germline assignment: CDR1 SGHTA and CDR2 FQGNSA. The CDR3 region is CASSFGQAPNQPQHF. DNA of the CDR3: TGTGCCAGCAGCTTTGGACAGGCCCCCAATCAGCCCCAGCATTTT.

This clonotype was observed at least ten times. The chain has TRBV14 and TRBJ2-2; no firm D call. This CDR3 has 13 residues. The V and J ends lost 1 base and 5 bases respectively, with 5 bases between them. Germline loops: CDR1 SGHDN, CDR2 FVKESK. This CDR3 is CASSQGLTGELFF. In nucleotides, the CDR3 is TGTGCCAGCAGCCAAGGGCTTACCGGGGAGCTGTTTTTT. Full variable domain (remainder filled in from reference TRBV14 and TRBJ2-2): EAGVTQFPSHSVIEKGQTVTLRCDPISGHDNLYWYRRVMGKEIKFLLHFVKESKQDESGMPNNRFLAERTGGTYSTLKVQPAELEDSGVYFCASSQGLTGELFFGEGSRLTVL.

This sequence joins TRBV27 and TRBJ2-3, with D possibly matching TRBD2 (5 bases). The CDR3 is made up of 13 amino acids. Germline assignment: CDR1 MNHEY and CDR2 SMNVEV (reference sequence). V lost 3 bases to trimming and J lost 4 bases, with 8 bases between them. Here the CDR3 reads CASSFGVADTQYF. In DNA, the CDR3 is TGTGCCAGCAGTTTCGGGGTGGCAGATACGCAGTATTTT.

This clonotype was counted between two and nine times. This chain links TRBV7-3 with TRBJ1-4; D gene ambiguous. CDR3 length: 16 amino acids. V lost 0 bases and J 2 bases, leaving 10 bases between the germline ends. The germline gives CDR1 SGHTA, CDR2 FQGTGA. CDR3 in DNA: TGTGCCAGCAGCTTAACGGGGAGAAGGACTAATGAAAAACTGTTTTTT. Its translation: CASSLTGRRTNEKLFF.

This clonotype was observed a handful of times. The V gene is TRBV18, the J gene TRBJ2-2; 8 nucleotides agree with TRBD1. The CDR3 is made up of 15 amino acids. Germline V gene sequence: CDR1 KGHSH, CDR2 LQKENI. Trimming removed 3 bases from V and 3 bases from J; junction bases left unmatched: 3. The DNA for the CDR3 is TGTGCCAGCTCACCCAGGGGGCTGGACACCGGGGAGCTGTTTTTT. Its translation is CASSPRGLDTGELFF.

The chain links TRBV20-1 to TRBJ1-5; 10 bases are shared with TRBD1. J gave up 3 bases and V 6 bases, and 5 bases lay outside the gene matches. The CDR3 has 14 amino acids. From germline, CDR1 is DFQATT and CDR2 SNEGSKA (reference sequence). The CDR3 loop reads CSALTGGSNQPQHF. CDR3 coding DNA: TGCAGTGCACTGACAGGGGGCTCCAATCAGCCCCAGCATTTT.